The present T cell receptor (beta chain) was sequenced within a study of blood T cell repertoires in COVID-19. Study in general: Both acute and convalescent COVID-19 samples were obtained from the United States, Italy and Spain.

The CDR3 has 14 amino acids. Deletions cut 6 bases from V and 0 bases from J, with 12 bases between. The germline V gene encodes CDR1 SGHRS and CDR2 YFSETQ. This clone showed up just once. TCRdb keeps only in-frame clones here, not all; method: immunoSEQ multiplex PCR. The repertoire holds 63,000 or so clones, with roughly 82% as singletons. V gene TRBV5-1 combines with J gene TRBJ1-1; D might be TRBD1 (5 bases). The receptor was isolated from an elderly man with active COVID-19. Sample: peripheral blood. The CDR3 loop is CASNRGGVNTEAFF. For the CDR3, the DNA is TGCGCCAGCAACCGGGGGGGTGTGAACACTGAAGCTTTCTTT.